This T cell receptor beta chain stems from a study of shared clonotypes between healthy human individuals. Study in general: Every donor yielded three CD4 naive, three CD4 memory, two CD8 naive and one CD8 memory plate. Study-wide results and caveats: Generally, naive subsets came out with larger estimated richness than memory subsets. Measured sharing among donors was expected to vary with sequencing depth.

Data came from immunoSEQ multiplex PCR; TCRdb stores just in-frame clones and leaves some out. The table has approximately 2,000,000 clones, 85% to 95% seen once. A note on this clone: The antigen is unknown.

This CDR3 is 15 amino acids long. The trim removed 5 bases at V and 4 bases at J, leaving 9 bases unmatched. Germline lookup yields CDR1 MGHRA and CDR2 YSYEKL. This TCR was sampled from a man aged 18-30 years in good health. Some clones in this sample may be carry-over from other donors' samples. The V and J genes are TRBV4-1 and TRBJ2-7, with TRBD1 matching 9 bases. Sequencing used naive CD4+ T cells from PBMCs. As to subset: CD45RA+ positively selected. CDR3 nucleotides: TGCGCCAGCAGCATTGCCGGGACAGGGTATTACGAGCAGTACTTC. Amino acid sequence: CASSIAGTGYYEQYF.